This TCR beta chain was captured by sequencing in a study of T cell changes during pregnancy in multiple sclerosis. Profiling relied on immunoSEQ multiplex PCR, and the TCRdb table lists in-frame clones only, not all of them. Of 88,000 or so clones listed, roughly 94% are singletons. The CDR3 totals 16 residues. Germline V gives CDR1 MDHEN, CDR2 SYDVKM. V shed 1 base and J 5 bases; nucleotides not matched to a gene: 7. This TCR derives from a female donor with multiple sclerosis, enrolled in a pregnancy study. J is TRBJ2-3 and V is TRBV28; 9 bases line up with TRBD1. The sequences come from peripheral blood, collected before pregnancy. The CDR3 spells CASSLSGQGGGDTQYF. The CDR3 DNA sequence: TGTGCCAGCAGTTTATCGGGACAGGGAGGAGGAGATACGCAGTATTTT.